The present T cell receptor (beta chain) was sequenced within a study of blood T cell repertoires in COVID-19. Measured with immunoSEQ multiplex PCR; TCRdb has only the in-frame clones, and not every one. The sample consists of approximately 390,000 clones, around nine tenths of them appearing once. The receptor was isolated from a woman in her forties or fifties who had recovered from COVID-19. Source material: PBMCs or T cells enriched from blood (not recorded which).

The CDR3 coding sequence is TGTGCCAGCAGCCCCCTTCCGGGAGGACTAGACTATGGCTACACCTTC. Its translation: CASSPLPGGLDYGYTF. This chain links TRBV7-9 with TRBJ1-2; no firm D call. This CDR3 region has 16 residues. With 5 bases removed from V and 3 bases from J, the gap between germline ends came to 19 bases. Germline loops: CDR1 SEHNR, CDR2 FQNEAQ (reference sequence).